This TCR beta chain was sequenced in a study of blood T cell repertoires in COVID-19. Study-wide background: COVID-19 samples from acute and convalescent phases originated in the United States, Italy and Spain. From T cells, B-cell-depleted T cells, or PBMCs came the material, which was cDNA or gDNA.

Authors' analysis steps: Estimates of nucleated cell counts were drawn from the amplification of reference gene primers. Sequencing used immunoSEQ multiplex PCR; TCRdb keeps in-frame clones, though not all of them. Clone size and V and J calls were adopted from that table, with D and trimming inferred from the DNA. Of about 63,000 clones in the sample, 70% to 80% were seen once. Trimming left V 0 bases short and J 4 bases short, with 8 bases between. CDR3 length: 14 residues. CDR1 and CDR2 from the germline V gene are LNHDA and SQIVND (reference sequence). The sample consisted of peripheral blood. The rearrangement uses TRBV19 and TRBJ2-3, with D hard to call. The receptor was isolated from a human donor in a cohort sampled during active COVID-19. The CDR3 loop is CASSIEASADTQYF. The DNA of the CDR3 is TGTGCCAGTAGTATAGAGGCTAGTGCAGATACGCAGTATTTT.